The present T cell receptor (beta chain) was sequenced within a study of CD8 T cells in Susac syndrome. Sequencing of TCR beta covered CD8+ and CD4+ T cells obtained from blood. With random hexamers, 0.5 to 1 ug RNA was reverse transcribed. Via MiXCR, TCRdb re-called the immunoSEQ multiplex PCR reads, giving one row per CDR3 protein. The sample consists of over 140,000 distinct CDR3 sequences, just under 95% of them appearing once. Per the germline V gene, CDR1 is SGHRS and CDR2 is YFSETQ. The CDR3 has 16 residues. Trimming removed 4 bases from V and 2 bases from J; junction bases left unmatched: 2. The chain carries TRBV5-1 and TRBJ2-1, with 14 bases lining up with TRBD2. This clonotype was sampled from a human donor with Susac syndrome. Material: CD4+ T cells from PBMCs. The CDR3 reads CASSGTSGGTYNEQFF. In DNA, the CDR3 is TGCGCCAGCAGCGGGACTAGCGGGGGAACCTACAATGAGCAGTTCTTC.